The rows below give T cell receptor beta chains drawn from one sample of a study of blood T cell repertoires in COVID-19. The table came from immunoSEQ multiplex PCR; TCRdb's copy has only in-frame clones and leaves some out. Of roughly 250,000 clones in the sample, 85% to 90% are singletons; the top ten hold roughly 1.7%. The sequenced material came from PBMCs or T cells enriched from blood (not recorded which). The source is a woman between 45 and 65 years old who had recovered from COVID-19. The CDR3 runs from the conserved cysteine through the conserved F or W. A D gene is named only where the DNA matches it firmly. Size is omitted from some rows. Given values are once, few, many or a class for expanded clones.

v_call: TRBV7-9
j_call: TRBJ2-7
clone_size: once
d_call: TRBD2
cdr3_aa: CASSVGLAGALEQYF
cdr3_nt: TGTGCCAGCAGCGTAGGACTAGCGGGAGCGCTCGAGCAGTACTTC

v_call: TRBV12-3/TRBV12-4
j_call: TRBJ1-5
clone_size: .
d_call: TRBD1
cdr3_aa: CASSWQGDQPQHF
cdr3_nt: TGTGCCAGCAGTTGGCAGGGGGATCAGCCCCAGCATTTT

v_call: TRBV30
j_call: TRBJ2-5
clone_size: .
d_call: .
cdr3_aa: CAWPSPKYF
cdr3_nt: TGTGCCTGGCCATCCCCCAAGTACTTC

v_call: TRBV5-4
j_call: TRBJ1-2
clone_size: once
d_call: TRBD1
cdr3_aa: CASSLGGTGILYGYTF
cdr3_nt: TGTGCCAGCAGCTTGGGGGGGACAGGGATCCTCTATGGCTACACCTTC

v_call: TRBV7-2
j_call: TRBJ1-5
clone_size: .
d_call: .
cdr3_aa: CASTQDGGNQPQHF
cdr3_nt: TGTGCCAGCACCCAGGACGGGGGGAATCAGCCCCAGCATTTT

v_call: TRBV4-2
j_call: TRBJ2-3
clone_size: .
d_call: TRBD2
cdr3_aa: CASSPVAGGGTDTQYF
cdr3_nt: TGTGCCAGCAGCCCGGTAGCGGGAGGCGGCACAGATACGCAGTATTTT

v_call: TRBV6-1
j_call: TRBJ2-1
clone_size: .
d_call: TRBD2
cdr3_aa: CASSGLAGVFYNEQFF
cdr3_nt: TGTGCCAGCAGTGGGCTAGCGGGAGTGTTCTACAATGAGCAGTTCTTC

v_call: TRBV4-1
j_call: TRBJ2-3
clone_size: few
d_call: TRBD2
cdr3_aa: CASSQPGSGLGTDTQYF
cdr3_nt: TGCGCCAGCAGCCAACCCGGATCGGGACTAGGCACAGATACGCAGTATTTT

v_call: TRBV27
j_call: TRBJ2-7
clone_size: few
d_call: TRBD2
cdr3_aa: CASRGLAGASALEQYF
cdr3_nt: TGTGCCAGCAGGGGACTAGCGGGAGCTTCCGCCCTCGAGCAGTACTTC

v_call: TRBV27
j_call: TRBJ1-2
clone_size: .
d_call: TRBD1
cdr3_aa: CASSFLTGVGDYGYTF
cdr3_nt: TGTGCCAGCAGTTTCCTTACAGGGGTGGGCGACTATGGCTACACCTTC

v_call: TRBV14
j_call: TRBJ1-5
clone_size: .
d_call: .
cdr3_aa: CASSQADQPQHF
cdr3_nt: TGTGCCAGCAGCCAAGCTGATCAGCCCCAGCATTTT

v_call: TRBV3-1/TRBV3-2
j_call: TRBJ2-5
clone_size: .
d_call: .
cdr3_aa: CASSHQQRYQETQYF
cdr3_nt: TGTGCCAGCAGCCACCAACAGAGATACCAAGAGACCCAGTACTTC

v_call: TRBV9
j_call: TRBJ2-3
clone_size: .
d_call: .
cdr3_aa: CASSASPVADTQYF
cdr3_nt: TGTGCCAGCAGCGCCTCCCCGGTGGCAGATACGCAGTATTTT

v_call: TRBV19
j_call: TRBJ2-7
clone_size: once
d_call: .
cdr3_aa: CASSARGDYEQYF
cdr3_nt: TGTGCCAGTAGTGCCAGGGGAGACTACGAGCAGTACTTC

v_call: TRBV29-1
j_call: TRBJ2-3
clone_size: .
d_call: .
cdr3_aa: CSVDVAGGPTDTQYF
cdr3_nt: TGCAGCGTTGATGTTGCCGGAGGGCCCACAGATACGCAGTATTTT

v_call: TRBV7-2
j_call: TRBJ2-1
clone_size: .
d_call: TRBD2
cdr3_aa: CASKREGSNEQFF
cdr3_nt: TGTGCCTCAAAGAGGGAGGGTAGTAATGAGCAGTTCTTC

v_call: TRBV28
j_call: TRBJ1-5
clone_size: .
d_call: .
cdr3_aa: CASSRDSGHQPQHF
cdr3_nt: TGTGCCAGCAGTCGGGATTCCGGCCATCAGCCCCAGCATTTT

v_call: TRBV11-2
j_call: TRBJ2-3
clone_size: .
d_call: .
cdr3_aa: CASGGGLADTQYF
cdr3_nt: TGTGCCAGCGGAGGAGGGCTCGCAGATACGCAGTATTTT

v_call: TRBV21-1
j_call: TRBJ1-4
clone_size: .
d_call: .
cdr3_aa: CASSKVGWGPRCSNEKLFF
cdr3_nt: TGTGCCAGCAGCAAAGTGGGGTGGGGGCCGCGGTGCTCTAATGAAAAACTGTTTTTT

v_call: TRBV7-8
j_call: TRBJ2-1
clone_size: once
d_call: TRBD2
cdr3_aa: CASSRTSGSRADEQFF
cdr3_nt: TGTGCCAGCAGTCGGACTAGCGGGAGTCGCGCTGATGAGCAGTTCTTC

v_call: TRBV4-2
j_call: TRBJ1-1
clone_size: few
d_call: .
cdr3_aa: CASSRPQGGGSEAFF
cdr3_nt: TGTGCCAGCAGCCGACCCCAGGGCGGGGGCTCTGAAGCTTTCTTT

v_call: TRBV27
j_call: TRBJ2-7
clone_size: .
d_call: .
cdr3_aa: CASSLFVGGTAYEQYF
cdr3_nt: TGTGCCAGCAGTTTATTTGTCGGCGGGACGGCCTACGAGCAGTACTTC

v_call: TRBV9
j_call: TRBJ2-1
clone_size: .
d_call: TRBD1
cdr3_aa: CASSVEEGQGASDLYNEQFF
cdr3_nt: TGTGCCAGCAGCGTAGAGGAGGGACAGGGGGCTTCCGACCTCTACAATGAGCAGTTCTTC

v_call: TRBV28
j_call: TRBJ2-2
clone_size: .
d_call: .
cdr3_aa: CASSYRLRGTGELFF
cdr3_nt: TGTGCCAGCAGTTACAGACTTAGGGGGACCGGGGAGCTGTTTTTT

v_call: TRBV28
j_call: TRBJ2-1
clone_size: few
d_call: .
cdr3_aa: CASSLGGPRKASFF
cdr3_nt: TGTGCCAGCAGTTTGGGGGGACCTAGGAAGGCATCGTTCTTC

v_call: TRBV7-2
j_call: TRBJ2-7
clone_size: .
d_call: TRBD1
cdr3_aa: CASRGTGSTYEQYF
cdr3_nt: TGTGCCAGCAGAGGGACAGGGAGTACCTACGAGCAGTACTTC

v_call: TRBV28
j_call: TRBJ2-2
clone_size: .
d_call: TRBD1
cdr3_aa: CASSRDRGELFF
cdr3_nt: TGTGCCAGCAGTCGGGACAGGGGGGAGCTGTTTTTT

v_call: TRBV6-5
j_call: TRBJ2-7
clone_size: .
d_call: .
cdr3_aa: CASSYRITTTVNEQYF
cdr3_nt: TGTGCCAGCAGTTACCGCATAACAACGACAGTGAACGAGCAGTACTTC

v_call: TRBV9
j_call: TRBJ1-2
clone_size: .
d_call: .
cdr3_aa: CASSVREGNYGYTF
cdr3_nt: TGTGCCAGCAGCGTAAGGGAGGGGAACTATGGCTACACCTTC

v_call: TRBV5-1
j_call: TRBJ1-2
clone_size: .
d_call: TRBD1
cdr3_aa: CASSSGQGSYTF
cdr3_nt: TGCGCCAGCAGCTCTGGACAGGGGAGCTACACCTTC

v_call: TRBV28
j_call: TRBJ2-5
clone_size: .
d_call: .
cdr3_aa: CASSPRTEETQYF
cdr3_nt: TGTGCCAGCAGTCCCCGGACAGAAGAGACCCAGTACTTC

v_call: TRBV28
j_call: TRBJ1-1
clone_size: .
d_call: .
cdr3_aa: CASSPRTGSLTEAFF
cdr3_nt: TGTGCCAGCAGCCCCAGAACAGGGTCCCTGACTGAAGCTTTCTTT

v_call: TRBV6-2/TRBV6-3
j_call: TRBJ2-7
clone_size: once
d_call: .
cdr3_aa: CASSTGTLLNNEQYF
cdr3_nt: TGTGCCAGCAGTACCGGGACTCTCCTTAACAACGAGCAGTACTTC

v_call: TRBV7-2
j_call: TRBJ1-1
clone_size: .
d_call: TRBD1
cdr3_aa: CASSWGDRNTEAFF
cdr3_nt: TGTGCCAGCAGCTGGGGGGACAGGAACACTGAAGCTTTCTTT

v_call: TRBV28
j_call: TRBJ1-5
clone_size: .
d_call: TRBD1
cdr3_aa: CASETGGINSNQPQHF
cdr3_nt: TGTGCCAGCGAGACAGGGGGAATCAATAGCAATCAGCCCCAGCATTTT

v_call: TRBV5-4
j_call: TRBJ2-5
clone_size: once
d_call: TRBD1
cdr3_aa: CASRGQGGETQYF
cdr3_nt: TGTGCCAGCAGGGGACAGGGAGGAGAGACCCAGTACTTC

v_call: TRBV3-1/TRBV3-2
j_call: TRBJ2-1
clone_size: .
d_call: TRBD2
cdr3_aa: CASSPSGRVAGLTDEQFF
cdr3_nt: TGTGCCAGCAGCCCATCAGGGCGGGTAGCGGGATTAACGGATGAGCAGTTCTTC

v_call: TRBV28
j_call: TRBJ1-2
clone_size: .
d_call: TRBD1
cdr3_aa: CASSPQGIRYGYTF
cdr3_nt: TGTGCCAGCAGTCCACAGGGGATACGTTATGGCTACACCTTC

v_call: TRBV30
j_call: TRBJ1-1
clone_size: .
d_call: .
cdr3_aa: CAWSDWNTEAFF
cdr3_nt: TGTGCCTGGAGTGACTGGAACACTGAAGCTTTCTTT

v_call: TRBV12-3/TRBV12-4
j_call: TRBJ1-1
clone_size: .
d_call: .
cdr3_aa: CASILNTEAFF
cdr3_nt: TGTGCCAGCATCTTGAACACTGAAGCTTTCTTT

v_call: TRBV27
j_call: TRBJ2-1
clone_size: few
d_call: TRBD2
cdr3_aa: CASSSRTNSGSQFF
cdr3_nt: TGTGCCAGCAGTTCCCGAACGAATAGCGGGAGTCAGTTCTTC

v_call: TRBV5-1
j_call: TRBJ2-1
clone_size: .
d_call: .
cdr3_aa: CASSLRGYNEQFF
cdr3_nt: TGCGCCAGCAGCTTGAGAGGGTACAATGAGCAGTTCTTC